The 29 T cell receptor beta chains listed next were all sequenced from one sample in a study of CD8+ T cells in alopecia areata. RNA was isolated and reverse transcribed to cDNA, the sequencing template. This table comes from immunoSEQ multiplex PCR, and its TCRdb copy is limited to in-frame clones, with some not included. The table records roughly 260,000 clones without singletons, the ten largest covering approximately 1.2%. The study sorted pooled cutaneous lymph node cells by CD4, CD8alpha, NKG2D, NKG2ACE and other markers. The sequencing input was CD4+ T cells sorted from a lymph node. These receptors all stem from a C3H/HeJ mouse with alopecia areata. The strain's MHC: H2-k.

On this clone: Gene names follow the mouse nomenclature. The CDR3 end lies 4 residues beyond the end of the read and is filled in from the germline J gene. The chain uses TRBV5 and TRBJ2-3; 10 bases agree with TRBD2. In germline, CDR1 is LGHNA, CDR2 YNLKQL (reference sequence). Trimming removed 2 bases from V and 1 base from J; junction bases left unmatched: 6. The CDR3 is made up of 17 amino acids. The covered CDR3 bases are TGTGCCAGCAGCCAAATCTGGGGGGGCATTCGTGCAGAA. Protein product: CASSQIWGGIRAE. The whole CDR3 reads CASSQIWGGIRAETLYF.

Only a few counts were recorded for this clone. Gene names are the mouse ones. The sequenced fragment ends 4 residues before the CDR3 boundary, so the rest is inferred from the germline J gene. The chain has TRBV13-1 and TRBJ2-1, with 8 positions matching TRBD1. V dropped 0 bases and J dropped 0; count of bases not matched to a gene: 5. CDR3 length equals 17 residues. Germline values: CDR1 NSHNY, CDR2 SYGAGN. This chain's CDR3 is CASSDARQGNNYAEQFF. CDR3 DNA, as far as it was read: TGTGCCAGCAGTGATGCACGACAGGGGAATAACTATGCT.

As to this clone: Gene names are mouse gene names. The read ends 4 residues before the CDR3 terminus; that terminus is restored from the germline J gene. Within the sample, other DNA sequences also encode this same CDR3. The chain is built from TRBV19 and TRBJ2-1; TRBD2 matches at 7 bases. CDR1 is FNHDT and CDR2 is SITEND in the germline V gene (reference sequence). This CDR3 region has 14 residues. V shed 1 base, J shed 3 bases, and the junction held 1 base outside the gene matches. The CDR3 sequence is CASSINWGYAEQFF. The CDR3 bases that were read are TGTGCCAGCAGTATAAACTGGGGCTATGCT.

This clone was detected ten times or more. The genes and germline here are from mouse. Read coverage stops 4 residues before the CDR3 terminus; the germline J gene supplies the remainder. Additional DNA sequences in this sample encode the identical CDR3. The genes are TRBV17 and TRBJ2-2; TRBD1 agrees at 9 bases. The germline V gene encodes CDR1 MNHDT and CDR2 YYDKIL. V lost 2 bases to trimming and J lost 2 bases; unmatched junction nucleotides: 3. This CDR3 contains 16 residues. This chain's CDR3 is CASSRSGTGNTGQLYF. Partial CDR3 DNA: TGTGCTAGCAGTAGATCCGGGACAGGGAACACCGGG.

This clone was recorded many times. Gene names are mouse gene names. The CDR3 goes on 4 residues after the read ends, and that part is filled in from the germline J gene. This chain joins TRBV14 and TRBJ1-2; D not certain. CDR3 length: 13 residues. Trimming removed 4 bases from V and 1 base from J, with 8 bases in between. Germline lookup yields CDR1 SGHDT and CDR2 FRDEAV. The sequenced part of the CDR3 DNA is TGTGCCAGCAGTCCCCAGGAAAACTCC. This translates into CASSPQENS. The CDR3 in its entirety is CASSPQENSDYTF.

A note on this clone: At one end, the junction sequence differs from germline, possibly due to a read error. Genes and germline are mouse. The read terminates 4 residues ahead of where the CDR3 ends, so the germline J gene completes it. The genes are TRBV17 and TRBJ2-2, with D tentatively TRBD2 (7 bases). The CDR3 is 14 residues long. The germline gives CDR1 MNHDT, CDR2 YYDKIL. CDR3 sequence reads: CAGSKGGATGQLYF. Partial CDR3 DNA: TGTGCTGGCAGTAAGGGGGGCGCAACCGGG.

Comments on this clone: Mouse gene names and germline throughout. The read finishes 4 residues shy of the CDR3 end, and the germline J gene is used to complete it. V usage is TRBV13-1 and J usage is TRBJ2-2; 7 bases are shared with TRBD1. This CDR3 contains 15 residues. Germline CDR1 is NSHNY and CDR2 is SYGAGN. V lost 5 bases and J lost 2; bases outside the gene matches: 6. CDR3 sequence: CASSNRGLNTGQLYF. The sequenced CDR3 bases are TGTGCCAGCAGCAACAGGGGTCTTAACACCGGG.

For this clone: Each gene name is a mouse one. The read terminates 4 residues ahead of where the CDR3 ends, so the germline J gene completes it. This sample also contains other DNA sequences that code for the same CDR3. The V gene is TRBV13-1, the J gene TRBJ2-7, with D perhaps TRBD1 (5 bases). This CDR3 is built from 13 residues. The germline gives CDR1 NSHNY, CDR2 SYGAGN. CDR3 DNA, as far as it was read: TGTGCCAGCAGTGATGAAGGCAGGGAT. Amino acid sequence: CASSDEGRD. The CDR3 reads in full as CASSDEGRDEQYF.

This clone was detected only a few times. These gene names are mouse names. The read is 4 residues too short to cover the CDR3 end, so that end is filled in from the germline J gene. The chain combines TRBV13-3 with TRBJ2-7, with 13 bases lining up with TRBD2. The CDR3 contains 15 residues. The germline gives CDR1 NNHDY, CDR2 SYVADS. The covered CDR3 bases are TGTGCCAGCAGTGACAGGACTGGGGGGGCTTAT. Amino acid sequence: CASSDRTGGAY. The entire CDR3 protein reads CASSDRTGGAYEQYF.

Comments on this clone: Mouse germline and gene names are used. The read ends 4 residues early relative to the CDR3; the germline J gene fills the gap. The chain recombines TRBV19 with TRBJ2-3, with D unclear. CDR3 length: 12 residues. Trimming cost V 6 bases and J 1 base, with 6 bases left between them. Germline V gives CDR1 FNHDT, CDR2 SITEND (reference sequence). The CDR3 sequence: CASTSGAETLYF. The sequenced CDR3 bases are TGTGCCAGCACCTCTGGTGCAGAA.

A few counts support this clone. Any gene name here is a mouse gene name. The CDR3 end is not reached by the read, which stops 4 residues before it; the germline J gene fills it in. Other DNA sequences within the sample encode an identical CDR3. V usage is TRBV13-1 and J usage is TRBJ2-1; 7 nucleotides align to TRBD2. In germline, CDR1 is NSHNY, CDR2 SYGAGN. CDR3 length equals 16 residues. With 0 bases clipped from V and 0 bases from J, the junction kept 3 bases outside the gene matches. CDR3 amino acids: CASSDASGGNYAEQFF. The CDR3 bases that were read are TGTGCCAGCAGTGATGCTTCTGGGGGTAACTATGCT.

This clone was seen only a few times. Mouse germline and gene names are used. Read data end 4 residues before the CDR3 end; the end is taken from the germline J gene. This chain links TRBV1 with TRBJ2-3, with D possibly TRBD2 on 5 matching bases. This CDR3 comprises 15 residues. Germline CDR1 and CDR2: NSQYPW and LRSPGD (reference sequence). V was pared by 0 bases and J by 3 bases, with 10 bases between. CDR3 in amino acids: CTCSADWVRAETLYF. CDR3 DNA, as far as it was read: TGCACCTGCAGTGCAGACTGGGTGAGAGCAGAA.

As concerns this clone: Mouse names are used for the genes. The read terminates 4 residues ahead of where the CDR3 ends, so the germline J gene completes it. The chain combines TRBV13-1 with TRBJ1-1; no definite D call. Germline CDR1 and CDR2: NSHNY and SYGAGN. The CDR3 contains 12 residues. CDR3 in amino acids: CASSDARQEVFF. The covered CDR3 bases are TGTGCCAGCAGTGATGCAAGACAA.

This clone was seen a handful of times. Mouse names are used for the genes. The CDR3 end falls 4 residues outside the read, so it is completed with the germline J gene. Other DNA sequences of this sample code for an identical CDR3. The chain carries TRBV13-1 and TRBJ2-3; D possibly corresponds to TRBD2 (7 bases). V lost 3 bases, J lost 0 bases, and 8 bases lay in between. The length of the CDR3 is 14 residues. Germline assignment: CDR1 NSHNY and CDR2 SYGAGN. The covered CDR3 bases are TGTGCCAGCAGTGGGGGGGCGAGTGCAGAA. Encoded protein: CASSGGASAE. The whole CDR3 is CASSGGASAETLYF.

Details on this clone: Mouse gene names and germline throughout. The CDR3 end lies 4 residues beyond the end of the read and is filled in from the germline J gene. The V gene is TRBV13-3, the J gene TRBJ1-1; 12 nucleotides match TRBD1. Germline CDR1 is NNHDY and CDR2 is SYVADS. The CDR3 totals 16 residues. CDR3 amino acids: CASRAGTGGWWTEVFF. The DNA read from the CDR3 is TGTGCCAGCAGAGCCGGGACAGGGGGCTGGTGGACA.

This clone was seen a handful of times. Gene names are mouse gene names. The DNA ends 4 residues before the CDR3 does, and the rest of the CDR3 is filled in from the germline J gene. The rearrangement uses TRBV1 and TRBJ2-5; 8 nucleotides line up with TRBD2. The CDR3 has 15 amino acids. Germline V lookup: CDR1 NSQYPW, CDR2 LRSPGD (reference sequence). This CDR3 reads CTCSAELGERDTQYF. The part of the CDR3 DNA that was read is TGCACCTGCAGTGCAGAACTGGGGGAGAGGGAC.

For this clone: Mouse gene names apply. The read gets to within 4 residues of the CDR3 end, and the germline J gene fills in the rest. The chain uses TRBV13-2 and TRBJ2-5, with TRBD2 matching 9 bases. V dropped 3 bases and J dropped 2; count of bases not matched to a gene: 4. This CDR3 region has 15 residues. Germline CDR1 is NNHNN and CDR2 is SYGAGS (reference sequence). CDR3 loop: CASGGLGGGQDTQYF. CDR3 DNA (partial): TGTGCCAGCGGTGGGCTGGGGGGGGGCCAAGAC.

A note on this clone: These gene names are mouse names. The sequenced fragment ends 4 residues before the CDR3 boundary, so the rest is inferred from the germline J gene. The chain links TRBV17 to TRBJ2-3; the match to TRBD2 covers 8 bases. This CDR3 has 15 residues. CDR1 is MNHDT and CDR2 is YYDKIL in the germline V gene. The J segment lost 2 bases and the V segment lost 4 bases, leaving 5 bases of the junction unmatched. The CDR3 DNA, read in part, is TGTGCTAGCAGTACGGGGGGGCGCTTTGCAGAA. Translating it yields CASSTGGRFAE. The CDR3 in full is CASSTGGRFAETLYF.

This clone has only a few counts. Genes here carry mouse names. The read comes to an end 4 residues before the CDR3 does, leaving the germline J gene to fill in the end. This rearrangement joins TRBV13-1 to TRBJ2-7, with D uncertain. V shed 1 base and J shed 3 bases, with 5 bases lying between them. CDR1 NSHNY and CDR2 SYGAGN come from the germline V gene. The CDR3 has 12 amino acids. The CDR3 loop is CASSDKGYEQYF. CDR3 bases read: TGTGCCAGCAGTGATAAGGGCTAT.

This clone was seen only a few times. Gene labels here are mouse ones. The CDR3 extends 4 residues past the end of the read, so its final part is completed from the germline J gene. The rearrangement uses TRBV19 and TRBJ2-1; TRBD2 agrees at 9 bases. The ends lost 1 base at V and 6 bases at J; junction bases unmatched: 8. The CDR3 has 16 residues. Looked up from germline, CDR1 is FNHDT and CDR2 is SITEND (reference sequence). The CDR3: CASSIWTGDPLAEQFF. The CDR3 bases that were read are TGTGCCAGCAGTATATGGACTGGGGACCCCCTTGCT.

A remark on this clone: Gene names are mouse gene names. Other DNA sequences of this sample code for an identical CDR3. CDR3: CASSQATGGNTGQLYF. CDR3 DNA, as far as it was read: TGTGCCAGCAGCCAAGCGACTGGGGGGAACACCGGG. The chain is built from TRBV5 and TRBJ2-2; 10 bases are shared with TRBD2. The CDR3 end lies 4 residues beyond the end of the read and is filled in from the germline J gene. This CDR3 has 16 residues. Unmatched junction bases numbered 1, after V lost 1 base and J lost 2 bases. The germline V gene encodes CDR1 LGHNA and CDR2 YNLKQL (reference sequence).

This clone was seen a few times. The genes are named according to mouse. The read terminates 4 residues before the CDR3 end, so the remaining end is supplied by the germline J gene. J is TRBJ2-1 and V is TRBV5; 7 bases are a match to TRBD1. J lost 4 bases, V lost 0 bases, and 3 bases had no gene match. CDR1 LGHNA and CDR2 YNLKQL come from the germline V gene (reference sequence). There are 15 residues in the CDR3. CDR3 in amino acids: CASSQEGDRYAEQFF. The CDR3 bases that were read are TGTGCCAGCAGCCAAGAGGGGGACAGATATGCT.

As concerns this clone: Genes and germline are mouse. Read sequence stops 4 residues before the CDR3 end, and the germline J gene provides the missing end. The same CDR3 is also encoded by other DNA sequences in this sample. V usage is TRBV5 and J usage is TRBJ2-1; 9 bases agree with TRBD2. Germline V CDR1 and CDR2: LGHNA, YNLKQL (reference sequence). V lost 2 bases, J lost 1 base, and 3 bases stayed unmatched. CDR3 length: 16 residues. The CDR3 region is CASSQPTGGNYAEQFF. The DNA read from the CDR3 is TGTGCCAGCAGCCAACCGACTGGGGGAAACTATGCT.

In its sample, this clone was seen a few times. A much larger clone lies a single base off, so this may be a read error. All gene names here are mouse names. The read terminates 4 residues before the CDR3 end, so the remaining end is supplied by the germline J gene. The V and J genes are TRBV13-1 and TRBJ2-1, with 10 bases that match TRBD2. Germline V gene sequence: CDR1 NSHNY, CDR2 SYGAGN. This CDR3 has 15 residues. V lost 4 bases, J lost 1 base, and 2 bases stayed unmatched. CDR3 sequence reads: CASSQTGGNYAEQFF. CDR3 DNA (partial): TGTGCCAGCAGTCAGACTGGGGGGAACTATGCT.

The table lists this clone with a few counts. Mouse names are used for the genes. From the germline J gene comes the end of the CDR3, since the read stops 3 residues before it. V usage is TRBV1 and J usage is TRBJ1-6; 12 positions match TRBD1. TRBJ1-6 belongs to the ORF category, with a function that is uncertain. V trimming: 3 bases; J trimming: 1 base; junction bases outside the gene matches: 4. This CDR3 has 18 amino acids. Per germline, CDR1 NSQYPW and CDR2 LRSPGD (reference sequence). CDR3 bases read: TGCACCTGCAGTGCGGCCGGGACAGGGGGCTCCTATAATTCGCCC. Residues: CTCSAAGTGGSYNSP. The whole CDR3 protein reads CTCSAAGTGGSYNSPLYF.

Notes on this clone: Gene names follow the mouse nomenclature. Other DNA sequences within the sample encode an identical CDR3. The CDR3 loop is CASSQDKDTQYF. The DNA read from the CDR3 is TGTGCCAGCAGCCAAGACAAAGAC. V usage is TRBV5 and J usage is TRBJ2-5; D gene uncertain. From the germline J gene comes the end of the CDR3, since the read stops 4 residues before it. The CDR3 has 12 residues. Germline assignment: CDR1 LGHNA and CDR2 YNLKQL (reference sequence).

As regards this clone: Gene names are mouse gene names. The read comes to an end 4 residues before the CDR3 does, leaving the germline J gene to fill in the end. This chain uses TRBV19 with TRBJ2-3; D remains unclear. Trimming shortened V by 5 bases and J by 0 bases, and 10 bases separated the two germline ends. Germline V gives CDR1 FNHDT, CDR2 SITEND (reference sequence). The CDR3 is made up of 14 amino acids. The CDR3 bases that were read are TGTGCCAGCAGCCCCAAAACTAGTGCAGAA. This translates into CASSPKTSAE. The full CDR3 is CASSPKTSAETLYF. Full variable domain (outside the CDR3, taken from reference TRBV19 and TRBJ2-3): GGIITQTPKFLIGQEGQKLTLKCQQNFNHDTMYWYRQDSGKGLRLIYYSITENDLQKGDLSEGYDASREKKSSFSLTVTSAQKNEMAVFLCASSPKTSAETLYFGSGTRLTVL.

This clone was observed a few times. Here the gene names and germline are mouse. The CDR3: CASSRIGAGGNQDTQYF. Partial CDR3 DNA: TGTGCTAGCAGTAGAATTGGGGCTGGGGGTAACCAAGAC. The chain carries TRBV17 and TRBJ2-5; 7 positions match TRBD2. The read ends 4 residues shy of where the CDR3 ends; the end is completed using the germline J gene. The V segment lost 2 bases and the J segment 0 bases; nucleotides outside the gene matches: 8. The CDR3 runs 17 residues. The germline gives CDR1 MNHDT, CDR2 YYDKIL.

In this sample, this clone turned up a few times. These gene names are mouse names. The DNA ends 4 residues before the CDR3 does, and the rest of the CDR3 is filled in from the germline J gene. The rearrangement uses TRBV13-3 and TRBJ2-5; TRBD2 aligns across 14 bases. The germline CDR1 and CDR2 sequences are NNHDY and SYVADS. With 9 bases clipped from V and 2 bases from J, the junction kept 8 bases outside the gene matches. The CDR3 contains 16 residues. The CDR3 protein is CATRDWGGASQDTQYF. The covered CDR3 bases are TGTGCCACCCGGGACTGGGGGGGCGCGTCCCAAGAC.